This record looks at one T cell receptor (beta chain) sequence and its context. What it binds is not known. After removal of 7 bases from V and 4 bases from J, the junction contained 17 bases not matched to a gene. Germline values: CDR1 MNHEY, CDR2 SMNVEV (reference sequence). This CDR3 is 19 amino acids long. The sample is drawn from a study of shared clonotypes between healthy human individuals. The naive CD8 fraction comprised CD45RO-negative cells positively selected for CCR7 and excluded terminally differentiated effector memory CD45RA+ cells. Per the original methods: For the immunoSEQ data, sequences were junction-only without quality scores, so filtering differed. Measured with immunoSEQ multiplex PCR; TCRdb has only the in-frame clones, and not every one. V and J calls and clone size are copied from that table; D and trimming were computed from the DNA. The profile shows around 2.1 million clones, about 92% of them singletons.

Study-wide points: Tissues were not sampled, only blood, and their repertoires likely differ. Relative to their counterparts shared across all four donors, non-shared clonotypes exhibited diminished generation probabilities. Richness estimates generally favored naive over memory subsets.

The TCR comes from a man between 18 and 29 years old in good health. Some clones in this sample may be carry-over from other donors' samples. What was sequenced was naive CD8+ T cells from PBMCs. The chain carries TRBV27 and TRBJ2-3; TRBD2 matches at 13 bases. CDR3 nucleotides: TGTGCCAGCACCCAAGCTGGACTAGCGGGAGTTGAATCGGCAGATACGCAGTATTTT. It is translated as CASTQAGLAGVESADTQYF.